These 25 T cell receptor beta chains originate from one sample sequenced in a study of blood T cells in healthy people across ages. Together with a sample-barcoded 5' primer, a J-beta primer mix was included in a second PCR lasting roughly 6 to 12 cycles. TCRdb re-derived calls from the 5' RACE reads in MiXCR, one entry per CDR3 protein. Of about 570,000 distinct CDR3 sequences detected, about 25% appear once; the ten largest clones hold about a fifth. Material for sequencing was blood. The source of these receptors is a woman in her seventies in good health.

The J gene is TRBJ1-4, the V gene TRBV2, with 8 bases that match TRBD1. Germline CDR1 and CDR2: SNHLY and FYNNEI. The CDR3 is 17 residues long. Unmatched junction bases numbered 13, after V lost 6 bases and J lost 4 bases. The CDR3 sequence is CASRRGQGDSINEKLFF. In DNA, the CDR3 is TGTGCCAGCAGGCGCGGACAGGGCGATTCAATTAATGAAAAACTGTTTTTT.

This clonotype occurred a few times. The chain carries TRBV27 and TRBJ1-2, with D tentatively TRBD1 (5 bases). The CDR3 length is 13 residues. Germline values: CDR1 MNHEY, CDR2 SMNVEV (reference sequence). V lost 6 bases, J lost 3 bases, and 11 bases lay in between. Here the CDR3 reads CASSHWDDYGYTF. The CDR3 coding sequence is TGTGCCAGCAGCCACTGGGACGACTATGGCTACACCTTC.

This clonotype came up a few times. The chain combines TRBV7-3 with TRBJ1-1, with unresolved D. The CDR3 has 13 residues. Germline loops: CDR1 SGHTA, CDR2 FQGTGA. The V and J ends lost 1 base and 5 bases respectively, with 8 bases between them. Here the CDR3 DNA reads TGTGCCAGCAGCTTAATCTCTGGTACTGAAGCTTTCTTT. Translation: CASSLISGTEAFF.

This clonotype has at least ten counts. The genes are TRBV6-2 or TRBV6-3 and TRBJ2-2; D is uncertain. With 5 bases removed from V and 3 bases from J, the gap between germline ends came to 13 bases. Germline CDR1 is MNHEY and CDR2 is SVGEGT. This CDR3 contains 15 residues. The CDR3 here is CASSLHQGDTGELFF. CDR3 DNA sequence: TGTGCCAGCAGTCTACACCAAGGTGACACCGGGGAGCTGTTTTTT.

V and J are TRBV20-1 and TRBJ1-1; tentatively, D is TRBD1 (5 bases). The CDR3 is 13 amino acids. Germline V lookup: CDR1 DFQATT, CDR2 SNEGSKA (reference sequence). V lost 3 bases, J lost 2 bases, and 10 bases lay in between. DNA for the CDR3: TGCAGTGCTAGCGGGGGGTCCAACACTGAAGCTTTCTTT. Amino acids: CSASGGSNTEAFF.

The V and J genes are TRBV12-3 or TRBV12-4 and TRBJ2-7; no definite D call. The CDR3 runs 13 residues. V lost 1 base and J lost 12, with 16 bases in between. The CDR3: CASSLGIGRRLYF. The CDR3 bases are TGTGCCAGCAGTTTAGGGATCGGACGACGCCTGTACTTC.

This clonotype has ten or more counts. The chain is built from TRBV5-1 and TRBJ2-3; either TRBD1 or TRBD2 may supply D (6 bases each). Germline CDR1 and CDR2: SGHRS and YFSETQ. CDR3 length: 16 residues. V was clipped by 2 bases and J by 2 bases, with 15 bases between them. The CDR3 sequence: CASSFRGELATDTQYF. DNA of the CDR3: TGCGCCAGCAGCTTCAGGGGTGAACTAGCCACAGATACGCAGTATTTT.

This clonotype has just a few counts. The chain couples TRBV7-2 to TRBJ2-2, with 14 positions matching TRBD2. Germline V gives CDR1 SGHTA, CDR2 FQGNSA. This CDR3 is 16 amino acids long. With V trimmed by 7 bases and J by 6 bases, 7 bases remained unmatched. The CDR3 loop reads CASTPQGLAGAGELFF. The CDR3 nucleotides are TGTGCCAGCACTCCCCAGGGACTAGCGGGGGCCGGGGAGCTGTTTTTT.

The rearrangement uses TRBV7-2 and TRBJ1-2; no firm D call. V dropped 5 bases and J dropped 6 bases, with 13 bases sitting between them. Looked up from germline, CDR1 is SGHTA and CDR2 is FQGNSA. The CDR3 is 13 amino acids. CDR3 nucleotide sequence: TGTGCCAGCAGCGAGATCGTAGGGAATGGCTACACCTTC. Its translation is CASSEIVGNGYTF.

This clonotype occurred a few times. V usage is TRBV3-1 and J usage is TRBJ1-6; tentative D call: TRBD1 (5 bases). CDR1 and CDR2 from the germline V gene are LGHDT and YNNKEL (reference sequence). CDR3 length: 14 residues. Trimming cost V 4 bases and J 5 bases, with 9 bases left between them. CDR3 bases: TGTGCCAGCAGCCCCGGGGCCAATAATTCACCCCTCCACTTT. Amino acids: CASSPGANNSPLHF.

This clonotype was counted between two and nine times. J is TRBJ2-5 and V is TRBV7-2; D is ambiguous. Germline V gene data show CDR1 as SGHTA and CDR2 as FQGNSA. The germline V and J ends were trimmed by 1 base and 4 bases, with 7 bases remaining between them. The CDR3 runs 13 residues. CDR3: CASSLEAGETQYF. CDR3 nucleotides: TGTGCCAGCAGCTTAGAGGCTGGAGAGACCCAGTACTTC.

The CDR3 DNA reads as TGTGCTAGTGGTTTGGAACGACAGGTTATTGGCAAAAACATTCAGTACTTC. Amino acid sequence: CASGLERQVIGKNIQYF. J is TRBJ2-4 and V is TRBV12-5; maybe TRBD1 (6 bases). The CDR3 runs to 17 residues. The germline CDR1 and CDR2 sequences are LGHNT and FRNRAP. With 1 base removed from V and 3 bases from J, the gap between germline ends came to 16 bases. The full variable domain, completed using reference TRBV12-5 and TRBJ2-4, is DARVTQTPRHKVTEMGQEVTMRCQPILGHNTVFWYRQTMMQGLELLAYFRNRAPLDDSGMPKDRFSAEMPDATLATLKIQPSEPRDSAVYFCASGLERQVIGKNIQYFGAGTRLSVL.

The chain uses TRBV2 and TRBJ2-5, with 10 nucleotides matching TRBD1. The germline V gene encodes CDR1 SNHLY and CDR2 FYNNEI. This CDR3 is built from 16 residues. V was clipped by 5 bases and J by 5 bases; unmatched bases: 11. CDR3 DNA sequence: TGTGCCAGCAGTTACGAGACAGGGGGCGCGAGGGAGACCCAGTACTTC. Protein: CASSYETGGARETQYF.

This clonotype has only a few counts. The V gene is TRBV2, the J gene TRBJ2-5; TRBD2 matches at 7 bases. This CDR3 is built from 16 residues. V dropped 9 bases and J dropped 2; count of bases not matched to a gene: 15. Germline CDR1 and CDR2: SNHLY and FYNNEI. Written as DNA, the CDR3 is TGTGCCAGGCAGGTGGGCGGGGGAGCGCGGCAAGAGACCCAGTACTTC. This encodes CARQVGGGARQETQYF.

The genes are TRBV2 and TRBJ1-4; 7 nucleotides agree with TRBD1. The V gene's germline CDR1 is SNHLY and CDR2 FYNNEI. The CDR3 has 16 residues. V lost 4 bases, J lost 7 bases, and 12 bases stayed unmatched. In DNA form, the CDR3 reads TGTGCCAGCAGTGGAGAAGTGGACAGGCATGGTGAAAAACTGTTTTTT. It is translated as CASSGEVDRHGEKLFF.

CDR3 bases: TGTGCCAGCAGCTTGGCCGGGACAGGGTGGACCCAGTACTTC. It translates to CASSLAGTGWTQYF. The chain links TRBV11-2 to TRBJ2-5, with 9 bases that match TRBD1. Germline assignment: CDR1 SGHAT and CDR2 FQNNGV. The CDR3 extends over 14 amino acids. Trimming cost V 3 bases and J 7 bases; bases outside gene matches: 6. The full variable domain, with the rest looked up from reference TRBV11-2 and TRBJ2-5, is EAGVAQSPRYKIIEKRQSVAFWCNPISGHATLYWYQQILGQGPKLLIQFQNNGVVDDSQLPKDRFSAERLKGVDSTLKIQPAKLEDSAVYLCASSLAGTGWTQYFGPGTRLLVL.

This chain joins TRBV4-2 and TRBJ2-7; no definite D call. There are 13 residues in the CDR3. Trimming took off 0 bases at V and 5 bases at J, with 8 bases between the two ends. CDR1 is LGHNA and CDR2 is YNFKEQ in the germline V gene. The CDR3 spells CASSQDKGNEQYF. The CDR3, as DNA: TGTGCCAGCAGCCAAGATAAGGGCAACGAGCAGTACTTC.

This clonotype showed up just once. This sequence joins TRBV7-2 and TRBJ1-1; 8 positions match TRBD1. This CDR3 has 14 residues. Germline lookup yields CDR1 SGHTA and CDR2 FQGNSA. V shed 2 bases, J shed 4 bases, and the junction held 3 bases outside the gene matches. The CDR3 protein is CASSLTTGGTEAFF. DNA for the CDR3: TGTGCCAGCAGCTTAACTACAGGGGGCACTGAAGCTTTCTTT.

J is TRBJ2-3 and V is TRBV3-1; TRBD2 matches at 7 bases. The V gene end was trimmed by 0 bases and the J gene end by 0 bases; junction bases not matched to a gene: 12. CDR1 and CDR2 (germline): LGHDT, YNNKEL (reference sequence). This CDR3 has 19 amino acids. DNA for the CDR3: TGTGCCAGCAGCCAAGATCCGGGGGGACCCCCGACTAGCACAGATACGCAGTATTTT. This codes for CASSQDPGGPPTSTDTQYF.

This CDR3 is CATVTIQHEQYF. The CDR3 coding sequence is TGTGCCACCGTTACTATCCAACACGAGCAGTACTTC. V and J are TRBV15 and TRBJ2-7; no clear D gene. V was trimmed by 8 bases and J by 5 bases, leaving 13 bases between them. Germline values: CDR1 LNHNV, CDR2 YYDKDF (reference sequence). The CDR3 runs to 12 residues.

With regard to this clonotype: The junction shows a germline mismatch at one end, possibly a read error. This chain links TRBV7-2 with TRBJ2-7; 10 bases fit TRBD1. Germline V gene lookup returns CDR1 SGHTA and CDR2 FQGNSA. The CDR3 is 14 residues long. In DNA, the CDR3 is TGTGCCGGCAGCTCACGGACAGGGGGCTACGAGCAGTACTTC. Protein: CAGSSRTGGYEQYF.

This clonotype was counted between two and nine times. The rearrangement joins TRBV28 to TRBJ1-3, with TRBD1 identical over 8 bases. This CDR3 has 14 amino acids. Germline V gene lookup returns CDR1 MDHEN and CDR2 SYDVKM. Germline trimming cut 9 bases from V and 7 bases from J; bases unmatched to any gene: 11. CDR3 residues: CASQTPDRANTIYF. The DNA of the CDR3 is TGTGCCAGTCAGACCCCGGACAGGGCCAACACCATATATTTT.

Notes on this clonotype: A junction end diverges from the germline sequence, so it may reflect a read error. The CDR3 here is CAGSLGRSDEQYF. In DNA form, the CDR3 reads TGCGCCGGCAGCTTGGGGAGAAGCGACGAGCAGTACTTC. The chain has TRBV5-1 and TRBJ2-7; D may be TRBD2 (5 bases). CDR1 and CDR2 from the germline V gene are SGHRS and YFSETQ. This CDR3 spans 13 amino acids.

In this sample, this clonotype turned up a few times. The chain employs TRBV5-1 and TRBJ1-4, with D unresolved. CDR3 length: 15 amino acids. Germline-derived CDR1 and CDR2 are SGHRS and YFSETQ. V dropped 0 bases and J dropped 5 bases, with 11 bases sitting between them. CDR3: CASSLEVQPNEKLFF. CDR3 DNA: TGCGCCAGCAGCTTGGAGGTTCAGCCGAATGAAAAACTGTTTTTT.

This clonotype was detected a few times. The CDR3: CASSLGHVDGYTF. The CDR3 DNA sequence: TGTGCCAGCAGCTTAGGCCACGTGGATGGCTACACCTTC. V gene TRBV7-2 combines with J gene TRBJ1-2; D unclear. CDR1 is SGHTA and CDR2 is FQGNSA in the germline V gene. The CDR3 loop spans 13 amino acids. The germline V and J ends were trimmed by 1 base and 6 bases, with 9 bases remaining between them.